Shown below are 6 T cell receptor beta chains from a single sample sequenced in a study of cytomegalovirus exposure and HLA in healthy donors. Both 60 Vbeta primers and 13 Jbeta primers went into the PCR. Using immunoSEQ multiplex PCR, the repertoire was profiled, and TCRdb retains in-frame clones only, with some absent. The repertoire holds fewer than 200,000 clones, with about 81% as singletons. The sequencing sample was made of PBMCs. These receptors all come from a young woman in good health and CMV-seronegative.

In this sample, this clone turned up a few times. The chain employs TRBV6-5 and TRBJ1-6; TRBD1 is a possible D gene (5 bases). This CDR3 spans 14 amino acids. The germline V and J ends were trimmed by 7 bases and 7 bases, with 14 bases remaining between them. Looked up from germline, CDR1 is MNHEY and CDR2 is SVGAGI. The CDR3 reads CASKLTVSNSPLHF. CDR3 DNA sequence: TGTGCCAGCAAATTGACAGTGAGCAATTCACCCCTCCACTTT.

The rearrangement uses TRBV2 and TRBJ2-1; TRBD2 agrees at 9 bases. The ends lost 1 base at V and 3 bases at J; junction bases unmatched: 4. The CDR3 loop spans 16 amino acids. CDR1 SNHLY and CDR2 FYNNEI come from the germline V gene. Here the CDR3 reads CASSEGASGNYNEQFF. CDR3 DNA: TGTGCCAGCAGTGAAGGGGCTAGCGGGAACTACAATGAGCAGTTCTTC.

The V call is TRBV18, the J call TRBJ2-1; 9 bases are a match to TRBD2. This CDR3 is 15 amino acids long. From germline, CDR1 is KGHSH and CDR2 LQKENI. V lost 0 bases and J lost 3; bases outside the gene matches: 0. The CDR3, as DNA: TGTGCCAGCTCACCACCTAGCGGGGGCTACAATGAGCAGTTCTTC. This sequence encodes CASSPPSGGYNEQFF.

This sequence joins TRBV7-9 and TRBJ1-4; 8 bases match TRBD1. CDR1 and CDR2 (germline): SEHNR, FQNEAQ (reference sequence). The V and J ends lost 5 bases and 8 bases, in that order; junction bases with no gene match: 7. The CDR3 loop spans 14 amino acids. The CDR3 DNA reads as TGTGCCAGCAGCAGTGACAGGGGTAGGGAAAAACTGTTTTTT. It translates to CASSSDRGREKLFF.

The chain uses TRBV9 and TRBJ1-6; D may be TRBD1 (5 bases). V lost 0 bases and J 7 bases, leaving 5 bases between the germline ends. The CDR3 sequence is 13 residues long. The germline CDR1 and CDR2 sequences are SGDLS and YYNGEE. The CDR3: CASSVGGNSPLHF. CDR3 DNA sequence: TGTGCCAGCAGCGTAGGGGGCAATTCACCCCTCCACTTT. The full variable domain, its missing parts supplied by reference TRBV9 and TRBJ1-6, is DSGVTQTPKHLITATGQRVTLRCSPRSGDLSVYWYQQSLDQGLQFLIQYYNGEERAKGNILERFSAQQFPDLHSELNLSSLELGDSALYFCASSVGGNSPLHFGNGTRLTVT.

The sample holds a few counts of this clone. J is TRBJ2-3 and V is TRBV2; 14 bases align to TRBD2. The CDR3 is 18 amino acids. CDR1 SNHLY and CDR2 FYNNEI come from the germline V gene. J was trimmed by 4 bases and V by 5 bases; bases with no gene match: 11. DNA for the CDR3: TGTGCCAGCAGTCAGACTAGCGGGAGGGCGGGGCGAGCAGATACGCAGTATTTT. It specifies CASSQTSGRAGRADTQYF.